The clone carrying this TCR beta chain was recorded only once. The record originates from a study of blood T cell repertoires in COVID-19. Study-level background: Samples came from the United States, Italy and Spain, spanning acute and convalescent COVID-19.

This CDR3 comprises 18 residues. The ends lost 4 bases at V and 1 base at J; junction bases unmatched: 16. Germline-derived CDR1 and CDR2 are SGHRS and YFSETQ. Authors' methods: For nucleated cells, counts were estimated from reference gene primer amplification. Repertoires were generated with immunoSEQ multiplex PCR, while TCRdb's copy carries only in-frame clones and drops some. The V and J calls and the clone size are those of that table, but D and trimming were determined from the DNA. The data contain about 180,000 clones, 80% to 90% of them singletons. The J gene is TRBJ1-2, the V gene TRBV5-1; 7 positions agree with TRBD1. Sequenced material: peripheral blood. This clonotype was sampled from a young man who had recovered from COVID-19. Here the CDR3 reads CASSIDTPGDSLNYGYTF. CDR3 nucleotide sequence: TGCGCCAGCAGCATCGATACCCCGGGGGACAGTCTTAACTATGGCTACACCTTC.